This T cell receptor beta chain was captured in a study of regulatory T cells. The primer mix had 52 TRBV and 13 TRBJ primers. Measured with immunoSEQ multiplex PCR; TCRdb has only the in-frame clones, and not every one. This sample yields over 25,000 clones, of which about 90% are seen a single time; about 1.6% belongs to the top ten. General study points: In CD3G-deficient patients, conventional CD4+ T cells were enriched for hydrophobic CDR3 residues at positions 6 and 7.

The CDR3 is made up of 15 amino acids. Germline lookup yields CDR1 SEHNR and CDR2 FQNEAQ (reference sequence). V shed 3 bases and J shed 2 bases, with 13 bases lying between them. On this clone: As yet, its antigen is unknown.

The chain combines TRBV7-9 with TRBJ2-5; the D gene is possibly TRBD1 (5 bases). Sequenced: conventional CD4+ T cells sorted from blood. This receptor was obtained from a person under 35 with CD3G deficiency. CDR3 coding DNA: TGTGCCAGCAGCTTGGGCAGGGCCCCACAAGAGACCCAGTACTTC. It translates to CASSLGRAPQETQYF.